The 22 T cell receptor beta chains given below trace back to one sample, sequenced in a study of T-cell memory formation after mild COVID-19. TCRdb re-analysed the 5' RACE reads in MiXCR, keeping a single row per CDR3 protein. The data show 350,000 to 500,000 distinct CDR3 sequences, over 15% seen once. Material for sequencing was PBMCs or a T cell subset sorted from them (not recorded which). All receptors come from an adult woman who had mild COVID-19 (a few samples of this study predate the infection). Cell type and time point are not known.

This chain connects TRBV14 to TRBJ1-5, with unresolved D. The V gene lost 1 base and the J gene lost 5 bases, with 6 bases spanning the gap. CDR1 and CDR2 from the germline V gene are SGHDN and FVKESK. CDR3 length equals 13 residues. The CDR3 nucleotides are TGTGCCAGCAGCCAAGGGATCGATCAGCCCCAGCATTTT. Its translation is CASSQGIDQPQHF.

This clonotype was counted only a few times. This chain connects TRBV5-1 to TRBJ2-4; 8 positions agree with TRBD1. Trimming cost V 4 bases and J 1 base; bases outside gene matches: 7. This CDR3 region has 16 residues. Germline assignment: CDR1 SGHRS and CDR2 YFSETQ. CDR3 DNA: TGCGCCAGCAGCGAGGCGACAGGGGCCGCCAAAAACATTCAGTACTTC. Its protein product is CASSEATGAAKNIQYF. Drawing the rest from reference TRBV5-1 and TRBJ2-4, the complete variable domain is KAGVTQTPRYLIKTRGQQVTLSCSPISGHRSVSWYQQTPGQGLQFLFEYFSETQRNKGNFPGRFSGRQFSNSRSEMNVSTLELGDSALYLCASSEATGAAKNIQYFGAGTRLSVL.

V gene TRBV7-9 combines with J gene TRBJ2-3; D may be TRBD1 (6 bases). Germline V gene data show CDR1 as SEHNR and CDR2 as FQNEAQ (reference sequence). Trimming removed 3 bases at V and 5 bases at J, with 27 bases between. The CDR3 runs 19 residues. DNA of the CDR3: TGTGCCAGCAGCTTCCTAGGGGCGGTGCTACAGGGTGACAGAGATACGCAGTATTTT. Translating gives CASSFLGAVLQGDRDTQYF.

The table lists this clonotype with a few counts. This rearrangement joins TRBV4-1 to TRBJ2-1; possibly TRBD2 for D (6 bases). Trimming removed 4 bases at V and 9 bases at J, with 16 bases between. The CDR3 has 14 residues. Germline lookup yields CDR1 MGHRA and CDR2 YSYEKL. The CDR3: CASSLIEGDFEQFF. The CDR3 bases are TGCGCCAGCAGCCTCATCGAAGGGGACTTTGAGCAGTTCTTC.

The V and J genes are TRBV24-1 and TRBJ2-1; D call uncertain. Trimming removed 0 bases from V and 0 bases from J, with 8 bases in between. The CDR3 extends over 16 amino acids. Per the germline V gene, CDR1 is KGHDR and CDR2 is SFDVKD. For the CDR3, the DNA is TGTGCCACCAGTGATTTGAACCCGAGCTCCTACAATGAGCAGTTCTTC. Translated: CATSDLNPSSYNEQFF.

This clonotype was observed a handful of times. V usage is TRBV6-2 or TRBV6-3 and J usage is TRBJ2-4, with D perhaps matching TRBD2 (6 bases). Per germline, CDR1 MNHEY and CDR2 SVGEGT. Trimming stripped 6 bases from V and 1 base from J, with 13 bases between. CDR3 length equals 15 residues. The CDR3 loop is CASSLTGTAKNIQYF. CDR3 sequence (DNA): TGTGCCAGCAGCCTCACCGGGACTGCCAAAAACATTCAGTACTTC.

The V and J genes are TRBV5-1 and TRBJ2-1; D may be TRBD1 (6 bases). CDR3 length: 15 residues. V dropped 4 bases and J dropped 4 bases, with 15 bases sitting between them. CDR1 SGHRS and CDR2 YFSETQ come from the germline V gene. CDR3 nucleotide sequence: TGCGCCAGCAGCAACCAGGGGATGGAGTACAATGAGCAGTTCTTC. Translating gives CASSNQGMEYNEQFF.

This clonotype was counted between two and nine times. The chain links TRBV5-1 to TRBJ2-3, with D possibly called TRBD1 or TRBD2 (5 bases each). Trimming cost V 1 base and J 2 bases, with 11 bases left between them. CDR1 is SGHRS and CDR2 is YFSETQ in the germline V gene. The CDR3 sequence is 15 residues long. The CDR3 DNA reads as TGCGCCAGCAGCTTGTCTACCGGGACCACAGATACGCAGTATTTT. The encoded protein is CASSLSTGTTDTQYF.

This CDR3 reads CASSFGNEQYF. In DNA form, the CDR3 reads TGTGCCAGCAGTTTTGGTAACGAGCAGTACTTC. This rearrangement joins TRBV12-3 or TRBV12-4 to TRBJ2-7; D call uncertain. The CDR3 totals 11 residues. V was pared by 3 bases and J by 5 bases, with 5 bases between.

The genes are TRBV20-1 and TRBJ2-1; D is ambiguous. Trimming stripped 3 bases from V and 4 bases from J, with 16 bases between. CDR3 length equals 15 residues. Germline CDR1 reads DFQATT; CDR2 reads SNEGSKA (reference sequence). CDR3 amino acids: CSASGADPPYNEQFF. The CDR3 DNA reads TGCAGTGCTAGTGGAGCTGACCCGCCATACAATGAGCAGTTCTTC.

The chain joins TRBV12-3 or TRBV12-4 to TRBJ1-2; D uncertain. The V end lost 3 bases, the J end lost 6 bases, and 8 bases lay between the germline ends. This CDR3 region has 12 residues. The CDR3 DNA reads as TGTGCCAGCAGTTTGCGTTGGGATGGCTACACCTTC. This codes for CASSLRWDGYTF.

The sample holds many counts of this clonotype. V and J are TRBV3-1 and TRBJ1-6; D unresolved. Germline V lookup: CDR1 LGHDT, CDR2 YNNKEL (reference sequence). Trimming stripped 6 bases from V and 4 bases from J, with 10 bases between. The CDR3 is 14 amino acids. The CDR3 loop reads CASRKDQYNSPLHF. The CDR3 DNA reads TGTGCCAGCAGAAAAGACCAATATAATTCACCCCTCCACTTT.

This clonotype showed up just a few times. CDR3: CATSGGNNQPQHF. CDR3 DNA sequence: TGTGCCACCTCGGGAGGGAACAATCAGCCCCAGCATTTT. The V call is TRBV24-1, the J call TRBJ1-5; D is undetermined. The V gene's germline CDR1 is KGHDR and CDR2 SFDVKD. This CDR3 has 13 amino acids. The ends were cut back, 9 bases at V and 3 bases at J, with 11 bases in the middle.

This clonotype was observed at least ten times. The V and J genes are TRBV12-3 or TRBV12-4 and TRBJ2-1; a possible D gene is TRBD1 (6 bases). V lost 1 base and J lost 7, with 14 bases in between. This CDR3 is 15 amino acids long. The CDR3 sequence: CASSLGRGEWNEQFF. CDR3 DNA: TGTGCCAGCAGTTTAGGCAGGGGAGAGTGGAATGAGCAGTTCTTC.

This clonotype was detected a few times. V gene TRBV5-1 combines with J gene TRBJ2-7; D gene unclear. Germline CDR1 SGHRS, CDR2 YFSETQ. The CDR3 loop spans 13 amino acids. V lost 3 bases and J 1 base, leaving 8 bases between the germline ends. The CDR3 is CASSSSESYEQYF. As DNA, the CDR3 is TGCGCCAGCAGCTCTTCAGAATCCTACGAGCAGTACTTC.

This chain uses TRBV7-9 with TRBJ1-1; D not resolved. The CDR3 consists of 14 residues. The germline V and J ends were trimmed by 3 bases and 0 bases, with 8 bases remaining between them. The germline CDR1 and CDR2 sequences are SEHNR and FQNEAQ (reference sequence). The CDR3 loop reads CASSFGEMNTEAFF. In DNA, the CDR3 is TGTGCCAGCAGCTTTGGAGAGATGAACACTGAAGCTTTCTTT.

There are a few counts of this clonotype. The genes are TRBV5-1 and TRBJ2-7, with 9 nucleotides matching TRBD1. V was pared by 7 bases and J by 4 bases, with 9 bases of the junction left unmatched. Germline values: CDR1 SGHRS, CDR2 YFSETQ. The CDR3 extends over 14 amino acids. CDR3 in amino acids: CASHAGTGYYEQYF. In DNA, the CDR3 is TGCGCCAGCCACGCCGGGACAGGGTATTACGAGCAGTACTTC.

This clonotype has only a few counts. This chain joins TRBV7-9 and TRBJ2-3; the D gene is possibly TRBD2 (5 bases). The CDR3 consists of 14 residues. The V gene lost 5 bases and the J gene lost 4 bases, with 13 bases spanning the gap. Germline V gives CDR1 SEHNR, CDR2 FQNEAQ (reference sequence). The CDR3 DNA follows: TGTGCCAGCAGCCTATTGGACTCTCCAGATACGCAGTATTTT. Amino acids: CASSLLDSPDTQYF.

The sample holds a few counts of this clonotype. The V gene is TRBV2, the J gene TRBJ2-2, with 8 bases matching TRBD2. Germline-derived CDR1 and CDR2 are SNHLY and FYNNEI. The CDR3 has 16 amino acids. The trim removed 4 bases at V and 1 base at J, leaving 5 bases unmatched. DNA of the CDR3: TGTGCCAGCAGTGGGTTGAGCGGGGGGAACACCGGGGAGCTGTTTTTT. Its translation is CASSGLSGGNTGELFF.

The V gene is TRBV7-2, the J gene TRBJ2-7, with 12 bases matching TRBD2. The trim removed 5 bases at V and 4 bases at J, leaving 15 bases unmatched. The CDR3 length is 18 residues. Germline V lookup: CDR1 SGHTA, CDR2 FQGNSA. The CDR3 loop is CASSHGLAGKRHLYEQYF. The CDR3 bases are TGTGCCAGCAGCCATGGACTAGCGGGAAAAAGGCACCTTTACGAGCAGTACTTC.

The rearrangement links TRBV28 to TRBJ2-5; D might be TRBD1 (6 bases). This CDR3 region has 16 residues. CDR1 is MDHEN and CDR2 is SYDVKM in the germline V gene. V lost 6 bases and J lost 6, with 23 bases in between. The CDR3: CASSPRGRMKEKTQYF. In nucleotides, the CDR3 is TGTGCCAGCAGCCCCAGGGGCAGGATGAAAGAAAAGACCCAGTACTTC.

V gene TRBV7-6 combines with J gene TRBJ1-1; D is ambiguous. The CDR3 sequence is 13 residues long. Trimming pared 0 bases from V and 6 bases from J, leaving 8 bases between. Per the germline V gene, CDR1 is SGHVS and CDR2 is FNYEAQ. CDR3 sequence reads: CASSLADLAEAFF. CDR3 in DNA: TGTGCCAGCAGCTTAGCCGACTTGGCTGAAGCTTTCTTT.